This T cell receptor beta chain was identified in a study of CD8 T cells in Susac syndrome. Roughly 0.45 to 1 ug RNA was reverse transcribed with random hexamers. With immunoSEQ multiplex PCR, TCR beta CDR3 was amplified across 54 Vbeta and 13 Jbeta. TCRdb itself ran the immunoSEQ multiplex PCR reads through MiXCR, one entry per CDR3 protein. The sample includes 150,000 to 200,000 distinct CDR3 sequences, around nine tenths of them seen just once. V shed 0 bases, J shed 4 bases, and the junction held 7 bases outside the gene matches. CDR1 DFQATT and CDR2 SNEGSKA come from the germline V gene (reference sequence). The CDR3 has 15 amino acids. Peripheral blood CD8+ and CD4+ T cells were profiled by TCR beta sequencing. Negative magnetic isolation gave CD8+ and CD4+ cells; FACS enriched CD8+ TEMRA.

Sequencing was carried out using CD4+ T cells from PBMCs. This TCR came from a human donor with Susac syndrome. The gene calls are TRBV20-1 and TRBJ2-7; 9 positions match TRBD2. CDR3 in amino acids: CSARDPASGMYEQYF. The CDR3 DNA sequence: TGCAGTGCTAGAGATCCGGCTAGCGGGATGTACGAGCAGTACTTC.